Sequencing of this TCR beta chain was carried out in a study of blood T cell repertoires in COVID-19. Study in general: Italy, Spain and the United States were the sources of the convalescent and acute COVID-19 samples. PBMCs, B-cell-depleted T cells, or T cells provided the cDNA or gDNA that made up the material.

As handled by the study authors: Quantification of nucleated cells was approximated via reference gene primer amplification. Method: immunoSEQ multiplex PCR; TCRdb's copy keeps in-frame clones and lacks some. The V and J calls and clone size were taken over from that table, and D and trimming were inferred from the DNA. The data contain fewer than 350,000 clones, more than 85% of them singletons. V was cut by 3 bases and J by 1 base, with 12 bases left in between. The germline V gene encodes CDR1 LGHDT and CDR2 YNNKEL (reference sequence). CDR3 length: 15 amino acids. The clonotype was recovered from a man aged 35 to 55 with acute or convalescent COVID-19. This sequence joins TRBV3-1 (or the pseudogene TRBV3-2) and TRBJ1-2; D is ambiguous. Sample: peripheral blood. The CDR3 region has the DNA TGTGCCAGCAGCCAGCTGTCCGGTGATAACTATGGCTACACCTTC. Amino acid sequence: CASSQLSGDNYGYTF.